This TCR beta chain was identified in a study of cytomegalovirus exposure and HLA in healthy donors. For this clone: What it binds is not known.

Primers: 60 Vbeta forward and 13 Jbeta reverse. The table came from immunoSEQ multiplex PCR; TCRdb's copy has only in-frame clones and leaves some out. This table has 100,000 to 150,000 clones, around 72% appearing once. There are 14 residues in the CDR3. Germline CDR1 and CDR2: MDHEN and SYDVKM. J lost 6 bases, V lost 4 bases, and 7 bases had no gene match. Study observations and caveats: Within the data, a cluster of highly shared sequence variants was likely a sequencing artifact. The later analysis indicated that the majority of CMV-associated TCR beta chains appeared HLA-restricted.

The chain couples TRBV28 to TRBJ2-7; 9 bases fit TRBD1. Material for sequencing was PBMCs. This clonotype was obtained from a man under 40 in good health and CMV-seronegative. This chain's CDR3 is CASSYRQGGSEQYF. The CDR3 DNA reads TGTGCCAGCAGTTATCGACAGGGGGGGAGCGAGCAGTACTTC. The complete variable domain, with remaining parts taken from reference TRBV28 and TRBJ2-7, reads DVKVTQSSRYLVKRTGEKVFLECVQDMDHENMFWYRQDPGLGLRLIYFSYDVKMKEKGDIPEGYSVSREKKERFSLILESASTNQTSMYLCASSYRQGGSEQYFGPGTRLTVT.